Sequencing of this T cell receptor (beta chain) was carried out in a study of regulatory T cells in long-lasting Graves disease. Time point indicated: newly diagnosed GD, antithyroid drugs for less than 3 months. The authors made the TCR library using RNA they extracted from PBMCs. Sequencing libraries for TCR beta were prepared with iRepertoire HTBI primers and Arm-PCR of CDR3 regions. TCRdb reprocessed the multiplex PCR reads with MiXCR, giving one entry per CDR3 protein. The sample has around 450,000 distinct CDR3 sequences; more than 13% are singletons. The V and J ends lost 2 bases and 0 bases respectively, with 12 bases between them. This CDR3 has 17 residues. Germline CDR1 SGHRS, CDR2 YFSETQ. This clonotype showed up just a few times. These records were also assigned to another study, of T cells in Graves' hyperthyroidism and ophthalmopathy.

The chain has TRBV5-1 and TRBJ2-6; D is possibly TRBD1 (6 bases). Sample: peripheral blood mononuclear cells (PBMCs), taken at new diagnosis, from a patient treated with antithyroid drugs. The sequence came from a woman in her thirties with Graves disease. CDR3 in DNA: TGCGCCAGCAGCTTAGGACAGATTTCCTCTGGGGCCAACGTCCTGACTTTC. Translation: CASSLGQISSGANVLTF.